Below, one T cell receptor beta chain is given with its context. The V gene end was trimmed by 4 bases and the J gene end by 0 bases; junction bases not matched to a gene: 7. Germline-derived CDR1 and CDR2 are LNHDA and SQIVND (reference sequence). CDR3 length equals 16 residues. The sample belongs to a study of blood T cell repertoires in COVID-19. Only in-frame clones appear in the TCRdb table, and some are missing; sequencing was by immunoSEQ multiplex PCR. The sample lists 35,000 to 45,000 clones, roughly 92% occurring once. The chain employs TRBV19 and TRBJ2-5; the match to TRBD1 covers 8 bases. This TCR was recovered from a middle-aged man with active COVID-19. Material for sequencing was peripheral blood. This CDR3 is CASSTGTGGYQETQYF. CDR3 DNA: TGTGCCAGTAGTACCGGGACAGGAGGGTACCAAGAGACCCAGTACTTC.